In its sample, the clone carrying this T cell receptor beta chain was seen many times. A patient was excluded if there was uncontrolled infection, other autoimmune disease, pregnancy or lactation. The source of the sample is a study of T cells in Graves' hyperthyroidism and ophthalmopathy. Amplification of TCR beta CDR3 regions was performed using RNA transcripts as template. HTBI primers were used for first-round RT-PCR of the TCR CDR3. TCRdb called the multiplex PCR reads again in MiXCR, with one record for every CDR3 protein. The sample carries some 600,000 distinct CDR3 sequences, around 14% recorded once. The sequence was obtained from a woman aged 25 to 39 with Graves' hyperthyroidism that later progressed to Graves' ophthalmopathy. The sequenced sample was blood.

The CDR3 nucleotides read TGTGCCAGCAGCCAAGGGACAGCCACCGGGGAGCTGTTTTTT. This encodes CASSQGTATGELFF. The gene calls are TRBV3-1 and TRBJ2-2; maybe TRBD1 (6 bases). This CDR3 is 14 amino acids long. CDR1 and CDR2 from the germline V gene are LGHDT and YNNKEL (reference sequence). Trimming took off 1 base at V and 4 bases at J, with 7 bases between the two ends.